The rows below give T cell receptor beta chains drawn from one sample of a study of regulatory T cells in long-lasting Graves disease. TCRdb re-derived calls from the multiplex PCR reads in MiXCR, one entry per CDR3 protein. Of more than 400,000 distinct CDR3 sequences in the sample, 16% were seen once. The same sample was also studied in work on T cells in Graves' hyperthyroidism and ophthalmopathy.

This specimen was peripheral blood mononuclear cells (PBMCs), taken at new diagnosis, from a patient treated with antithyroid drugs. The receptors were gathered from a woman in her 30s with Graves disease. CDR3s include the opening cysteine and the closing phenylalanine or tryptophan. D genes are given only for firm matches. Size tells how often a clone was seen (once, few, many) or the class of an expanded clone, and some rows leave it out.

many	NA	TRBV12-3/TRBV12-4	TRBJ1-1	CASLRRDGSNTEAFF	TGTGCCAGCTTACGCCGGGACGGTTCGAACACTGAAGCTTTCTTT
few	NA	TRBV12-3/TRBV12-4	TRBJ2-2	CASSLGSRSTGELFF	TGTGCCAGCAGCTTAGGGTCCCGCTCCACCGGGGAGCTGTTTTTT
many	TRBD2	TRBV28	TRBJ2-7	CASSSGTSGLSPSYEQYF	TGTGCCAGCAGTTCCGGGACTAGCGGCCTCTCCCCCTCCTACGAGCAGTACTTC
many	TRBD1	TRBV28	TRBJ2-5	CASVNAGTGGTQYF	TGTGCCAGCGTAAACGCCGGGACAGGGGGGACCCAGTACTTC
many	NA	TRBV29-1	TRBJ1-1	CSVITGNMNTEAFF	TGCAGCGTGATAACCGGGAACATGAACACTGAAGCTTTCTTT
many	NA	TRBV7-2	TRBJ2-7	CASSSPGPLSEQYF	TGTGCCAGCAGTTCCCCGGGACCCCTTTCGGAGCAGTACTTC
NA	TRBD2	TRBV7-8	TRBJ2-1	CASSSRKPGLAGPTSNEQFF	TGTGCCAGCAGCTCAAGGAAACCGGGACTAGCGGGGCCCACGAGCAATGAGCAGTTCTTC
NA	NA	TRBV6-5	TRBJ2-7	CASSSSSGKGFYEQYF	TGTGCCAGCAGTTCGAGCAGCGGTAAGGGATTCTACGAGCAGTACTTC
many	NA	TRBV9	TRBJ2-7	CASSLMAGPYEQYF	TGTGCCAGCAGCTTAATGGCAGGGCCCTACGAGCAGTACTTC
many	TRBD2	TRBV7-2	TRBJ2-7	CASSYSGRTQYEQYF	TGTGCCAGCAGTTATAGCGGGAGGACCCAATACGAGCAGTACTTC
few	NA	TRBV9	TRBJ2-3	CASSVELAESTDTQYF	TGTGCCAGCAGCGTAGAATTAGCGGAAAGCACAGATACGCAGTATTTT
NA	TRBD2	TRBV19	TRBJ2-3	CASTRTSGYTDTQYF	TGTGCCAGTACGCGGACTAGCGGCTACACAGATACGCAGTATTTT
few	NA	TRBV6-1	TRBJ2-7	CASSEALDYEQYF	TGTGCCAGCAGTGAAGCGTTAGATTACGAGCAGTACTTC
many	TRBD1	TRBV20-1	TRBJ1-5	CSATGPRDREIQPQHF	TGCAGTGCTACCGGGCCCCGGGACAGGGAAATTCAGCCCCAGCATTTT
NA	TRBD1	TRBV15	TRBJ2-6	CATSLDRTGANVLTF	TGTGCCACCAGCCTGGACAGGACTGGGGCCAACGTCCTGACTTTC
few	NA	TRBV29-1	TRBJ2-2	CSAGGAGKYTGELFF	TGCAGCGCTGGAGGGGCAGGGAAGTACACCGGGGAGCTGTTTTTT
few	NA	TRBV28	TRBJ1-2	CASSLPGGYGYTF	TGTGCCAGCAGTTTACCGGGGGGCTATGGCTACACCTTC
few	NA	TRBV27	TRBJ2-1	CASKYGGTLYNEQFF	TGTGCCAGCAAGTATGGCGGGACCCTATACAATGAGCAGTTCTTC
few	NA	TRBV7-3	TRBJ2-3	CASSSRRAGRYEDTQYF	TGTGCCAGCAGCTCTCGGCGGGCGGGGAGGTATGAGGATACGCAGTATTTT
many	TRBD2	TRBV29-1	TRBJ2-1	CSVDYGSSGSQNEQFF	TGCAGCGTTGATTACGGCTCTAGCGGGAGTCAAAATGAGCAGTTCTTC
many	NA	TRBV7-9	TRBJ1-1	CASSSGTVGTEAFF	TGTGCCAGCAGTTCAGGAACAGTCGGTACTGAAGCTTTCTTT
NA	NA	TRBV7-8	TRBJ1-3	CASSLAGGLTPGNTIYF	TGTGCCAGCAGCTTAGCGGGTGGACTTACCCCAGGAAACACCATATATTTT
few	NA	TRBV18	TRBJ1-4	CASSPALSEGQKLFF	TGTGCCAGCTCACCCGCGCTGTCCGAGGGGCAAAAACTGTTTTTT
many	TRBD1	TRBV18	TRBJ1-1	CASSPKDRGLYTEAFF	TGTGCCAGCTCACCCAAAGACAGGGGGTTATACACTGAAGCTTTCTTT
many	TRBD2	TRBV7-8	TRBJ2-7	CASSLRVSGTGEQYF	TGTGCCAGCAGCTTAAGGGTTAGCGGGACGGGCGAGCAGTACTTC
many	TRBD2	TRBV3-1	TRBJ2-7	CASSLGLARGSYEQYF	TGTGCCAGCAGCCTGGGACTAGCGCGAGGCTCCTACGAGCAGTACTTC
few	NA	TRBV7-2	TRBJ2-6	CASTPAAATGANVLTF	TGTGCCAGCACCCCGGCGGCGGCGACTGGGGCCAACGTCCTGACTTTC
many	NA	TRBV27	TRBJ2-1	CASSRGNEQFF	TGTGCCAGCAGTCGCGGTAATGAGCAGTTCTTC
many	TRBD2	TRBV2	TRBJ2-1	CASTARVLAGNNEQFF	TGTGCCAGCACGGCCCGAGTTCTAGCGGGAAACAATGAGCAGTTCTTC
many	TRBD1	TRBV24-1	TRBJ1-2	CATSDGGAGGEVYTF	TGTGCCACCAGTGATGGTGGGGCAGGGGGCGAGGTCTACACCTTC
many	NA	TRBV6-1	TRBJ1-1	CASSERFLGTVNTEAFF	TGTGCCAGCAGTGAACGGTTTCTCGGGACCGTGAACACTGAAGCTTTCTTT
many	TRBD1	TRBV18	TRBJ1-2	CASSPLRSGQGTSGYTF	TGTGCCAGCTCACCACTTCGTTCCGGACAGGGAACGTCGGGCTACACCTTC
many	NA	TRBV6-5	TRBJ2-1	CASSYSRDTAVNEQFF	TGTGCCAGCAGTTACTCGCGGGACACCGCAGTCAATGAGCAGTTCTTC
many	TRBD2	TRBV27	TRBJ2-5	CASRLAVQETQYF	TGTGCCAGCCGACTAGCGGTACAAGAGACCCAGTACTTC
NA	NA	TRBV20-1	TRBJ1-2	CSASWESGYGYTF	TGCAGTGCTAGCTGGGAAAGCGGGTATGGCTACACCTTC
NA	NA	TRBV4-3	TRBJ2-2	CASSQEGLNTGELFF	TGCGCCAGCAGCCAAGAGGGTCTGAACACCGGGGAGCTGTTTTTT
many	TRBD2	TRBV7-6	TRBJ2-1	CASSLELAGSSYNEQFF	TGTGCCAGCAGCTTAGAGCTAGCGGGGAGCTCCTACAATGAGCAGTTCTTC
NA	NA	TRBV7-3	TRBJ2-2	CASSPLRGLLAENTGELFF	TGTGCCAGCAGCCCTTTAAGGGGGCTACTAGCGGAAAACACCGGGGAGCTGTTTTTT
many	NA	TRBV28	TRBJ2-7	CASSLWRNSYEQYF	TGTGCCAGCAGTTTATGGCGGAATTCCTACGAGCAGTACTTC
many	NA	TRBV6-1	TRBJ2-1	CASSEVEGADEQFF	TGTGCCAGCAGTGAAGTGGAAGGGGCAGATGAGCAGTTCTTC
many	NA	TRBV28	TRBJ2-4	CASSFSRGIRGIQYF	TGTGCCAGCAGTTTTAGCAGGGGCATTCGGGGCATTCAGTACTTC
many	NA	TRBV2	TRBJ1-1	CASNGGEAFF	TGTGCCAGCAACGGGGGTGAAGCTTTCTTT
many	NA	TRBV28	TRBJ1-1	CASSFAALGTEAFF	TGTGCCAGCAGTTTTGCCGCGTTGGGCACTGAAGCTTTCTTT
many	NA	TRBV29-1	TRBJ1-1	CSVETAGWEAFF	TGCAGCGTCGAGACGGCAGGGTGGGAAGCTTTCTTT
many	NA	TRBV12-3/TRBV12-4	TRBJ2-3	CASSLGRPDTQYF	TGTGCCAGCAGTTTAGGCAGGCCAGATACGCAGTATTTT